This TCR beta chain was sequenced during a study of radiotherapy plus CTLA-4 blockade in lung cancer. Lung cancer patients with chemo-refractory metastatic non-small-cell disease were given focal radiation plus CTLA-4 blockade with ipilimumab. Study-level points and caveats: According to reports, early shifts in blood T cell clones, alongside interferon-beta, forecast response most accurately.

Remarks on this clone: Its antigen is undetermined.

Clones were sequenced by immunoSEQ multiplex PCR, and TCRdb holds only the in-frame ones, with some missing. The sample has about 77,000 clones; 70% to 80% are singletons. Trimming left V 1 base short and J 0 bases short, with 13 bases between. CDR1 and CDR2 from the germline V gene are GTSNPN and SVGIG (reference sequence). The CDR3 has 16 amino acids. The chain links TRBV30 to TRBJ1-3; D may be TRBD1 (6 bases). The sequence was collected from a human donor with non-small cell lung cancer whose response to radiotherapy plus ipilimumab could not be evaluated. This sample comprised peripheral blood, obtained from a patient treated with radiotherapy plus ipilimumab. The CDR3 nucleotides are TGTGCCTGGAGTGGAGGGGGAAGGGCCTCTGGAAACACCATATATTTT. This encodes CAWSGGGRASGNTIYF.